This entry concerns a single TCR beta chain. Its specificity is not known. These data are taken from a study of cytomegalovirus exposure and HLA in healthy donors. In the study overall: In an early release, HLA-typed donors contributed approximately 82 million unique TCR sequences. Broader study findings: Certain sequence variants were highly shared and formed a cluster, and this cluster was likely a sequencing artifact. CMV antigen specificity of three CMV-associated chains was confirmed in vitro.

The CDR3 spans 14 residues. CDR1 and CDR2 from the germline V gene are LNHDA and SQIVND (reference sequence). The V segment lost 3 bases and the J segment 5 bases; nucleotides outside the gene matches: 3. PCR amplification relied on 60 Vbeta primers (plus 13 Jbeta primers). Produced via immunoSEQ multiplex PCR; TCRdb's table is partial and in-frame only. The sample carries around 120,000 clones, roughly 79% recorded once. This TCR derives from a woman aged 25 to 39 in good health and CMV-seronegative. The sample comprised PBMCs. The gene calls are TRBV19 and TRBJ2-7; 11 bases align to TRBD1. CDR3 region: CASSIGQGADEQYF. The CDR3 coding sequence is TGTGCCAGTAGTATTGGACAGGGGGCGGACGAGCAGTACTTC.